These 21 T cell receptor beta chains share one sample of origin, sequenced in a study of blood T cell repertoires in COVID-19. Here immunoSEQ multiplex PCR was the method, and the copy in TCRdb shows in-frame clones only, minus some. This sample has roughly 410,000 clones, with approximately 87% found just once. Sample: peripheral blood. The receptors here all came from a woman aged 55-75 years with COVID-19, enrolled during active disease.

This rearrangement joins TRBV9 to TRBJ2-7; tentative D call: TRBD2 (6 bases). This CDR3 has 15 residues. Trimming removed 0 bases at V and 3 bases at J, with 13 bases between. In germline, CDR1 is SGDLS, CDR2 YYNGEE. DNA for the CDR3: TGTGCCAGCAGCGTAGGATCTGGGGGGTTCTACGAGCAGTACTTC. It codes for CASSVGSGGFYEQYF.

The chain employs TRBV28 and TRBJ2-6; no clear D gene. The CDR3 runs 15 residues. Trimming removed 5 bases from V and 3 bases from J, with 11 bases in between. CDR1 and CDR2 from the germline V gene are MDHEN and SYDVKM. CDR3 DNA sequence: TGTGCCAGCAGTATTCTTCCCCTTGGGGCCAACGTCCTGACTTTC. Protein: CASSILPLGANVLTF.

V gene TRBV27 combines with J gene TRBJ1-5, with a possible D match to TRBD1 (6 bases). The CDR3 consists of 17 residues. CDR1 and CDR2 (germline): MNHEY, SMNVEV (reference sequence). Trimming shortened V by 6 bases and J by 0 bases, and 18 bases separated the two germline ends. The CDR3 sequence is CASRPFPGQSSNQPQHF. As DNA, the CDR3 is TGTGCCAGCAGGCCCTTTCCGGGACAATCTAGCAATCAGCCCCAGCATTTT.

CDR3 coding DNA: TGCGCCAGCAGCTTGGGACAGATGAACACTGAAGCTTTCTTT. Its protein product is CASSLGQMNTEAFF. The J gene is TRBJ1-1, the V gene TRBV5-1, with a possible D match to TRBD1 (5 bases). Trimming removed 0 bases at V and 0 bases at J, with 6 bases between. This CDR3 spans 14 amino acids. Looked up from germline, CDR1 is SGHRS and CDR2 is YFSETQ.

The V call is TRBV18, the J call TRBJ2-3; 10 nucleotides align to TRBD1. Germline V CDR1 and CDR2: KGHSH, LQKENI. Trimming removed 6 bases from V and 3 bases from J; junction bases left unmatched: 3. The CDR3 extends over 14 amino acids. CDR3 in DNA: TGTGCCAGCTCGGCGGGACAGGGGACAGATACGCAGTATTTT. Encoded protein: CASSAGQGTDTQYF.

The CDR3 loop is CASSEGLLAGSRETQYF. The CDR3 DNA reads TGTGCCAGCAGTGAAGGGCTCCTAGCGGGGAGCAGGGAGACCCAGTACTTC. The V gene is TRBV6-1, the J gene TRBJ2-5; 9 bases map to TRBD2. Germline values: CDR1 MNHNS, CDR2 SASEGT. V shed 1 base and J 5 bases; nucleotides not matched to a gene: 11. This CDR3 is built from 17 residues.

In this sample, this clone turned up once. The chain recombines TRBV11-2 with TRBJ2-5, with D possibly being TRBD2 (5 bases). The CDR3 loop spans 14 amino acids. V was shortened by 2 bases and J by 3 bases, with 10 bases between the two germline ends. Germline lookup yields CDR1 SGHAT and CDR2 FQNNGV. Written as DNA, the CDR3 is TGTGCCAGCAGCTTACTAGCCGGGAAAGAGACCCAGTACTTC. It translates to CASSLLAGKETQYF.

The V gene is TRBV5-1, the J gene TRBJ1-1, with TRBD1 identical over 11 bases. J gave up 6 bases and V 3 bases, and 4 bases lay outside the gene matches. CDR3 size: 14 residues. Germline V gene sequence: CDR1 SGHRS, CDR2 YFSETQ. CDR3 amino acids: CASSSGDRGSEAFF. CDR3 sequence (DNA): TGCGCCAGCAGCTCAGGGGACAGGGGGTCTGAAGCTTTCTTT. Together with reference TRBV5-1 and TRBJ1-1, the CDR3 gives the full variable domain: KAGVTQTPRYLIKTRGQQVTLSCSPISGHRSVSWYQQTPGQGLQFLFEYFSETQRNKGNFPGRFSGRQFSNSRSEMNVSTLELGDSALYLCASSSGDRGSEAFFGQGTRLTVV.

This clone was recorded many times. The chain couples TRBV7-2 to TRBJ1-4; 12 bases match TRBD1. Germline V lookup: CDR1 SGHTA, CDR2 FQGNSA. CDR3 length: 17 residues. The V and J ends lost 5 bases and 10 bases, in that order; junction bases with no gene match: 14. The DNA for the CDR3 is TGTGCCAGCAGCCCCATTGGGACAGGGGGCACTAGTGGAAAACTGTTTTTT. This codes for CASSPIGTGGTSGKLFF.

Details on this clone: This may be a read error: a much more frequent sequence differs by one nucleotide. This chain joins TRBV7-9 and TRBJ1-1, with 9 nucleotides matching TRBD1. Germline V gives CDR1 SEHNR, CDR2 FQNEAQ (reference sequence). This CDR3 is built from 15 residues. With V trimmed by 3 bases and J by 0 bases, 2 bases remained unmatched. CDR3 nucleotides: TGTGCCAGCAGCTTGACAGGGGGGATGAACACTGAAGCTTTCTTT. Protein sequence: CASSLTGGMNTEAFF.

The chain carries TRBV18 and TRBJ2-5, with 13 bases aligning to TRBD2. Per the germline V gene, CDR1 is KGHSH and CDR2 is LQKENI. The J segment lost 2 bases and the V segment lost 3 bases, leaving 3 bases of the junction unmatched. The CDR3 totals 16 residues. Here the CDR3 DNA reads TGTGCCAGCTCACCCTGGACTAGCGGGGGACAAGAGACCCAGTACTTC. Protein: CASSPWTSGGQETQYF.

CDR3 sequence (DNA): TGCGCCAGCAGCGCTGGAGTTAATGAAAAACTGTTTTTT. Translation gives CASSAGVNEKLFF. This rearrangement joins TRBV4-1 to TRBJ1-4; D remains unclear. The CDR3 totals 13 residues. CDR1 is MGHRA, CDR2 YSYEKL, per germline. The V end lost 5 bases, the J end lost 4 bases, and 8 bases lay between the germline ends.

The chain couples TRBV19 to TRBJ2-3; D might be TRBD2 (7 bases). The length of the CDR3 is 14 residues. V was shortened by 1 base and J by 5 bases, with 10 bases between the two germline ends. From germline, CDR1 is LNHDA and CDR2 SQIVND (reference sequence). The CDR3 loop is CASSIGGGGDTQYF. The CDR3 bases are TGTGCCAGTAGTATAGGCGGGGGCGGAGATACGCAGTATTTT. Filled out from reference TRBV19 and TRBJ2-3, the complete variable domain reads DGGITQSPKYLFRKEGQNVTLSCEQNLNHDAMYWYRQDPGQGLRLIYYSQIVNDFQKGDIAEGYSVSREKKESFPLTVTSAQKNPTAFYLCASSIGGGGDTQYFGPGTRLTVL.

The chain joins TRBV5-1 to TRBJ1-4; 10 positions match TRBD1. CDR3 length equals 15 residues. CDR1 is SGHRS, CDR2 YFSETQ, per germline. With V trimmed by 3 bases and J by 7 bases, 6 bases remained unmatched. The CDR3 spells CASSSTGGAGEKLFF. Written as DNA, the CDR3 is TGCGCCAGCAGCTCGACAGGGGGCGCGGGTGAAAAACTGTTTTTT. Combining the CDR3 with reference TRBV5-1 and TRBJ1-4 gives the whole variable domain KAGVTQTPRYLIKTRGQQVTLSCSPISGHRSVSWYQQTPGQGLQFLFEYFSETQRNKGNFPGRFSGRQFSNSRSEMNVSTLELGDSALYLCASSSTGGAGEKLFFGSGTQLSVL.

V usage is TRBV29-1 and J usage is TRBJ1-5; D ambiguous. Germline V gene lookup returns CDR1 SQVTM and CDR2 ANQGSEA. V was cut by 5 bases and J by 1 base, with 15 bases left in between. This CDR3 is 15 amino acids long. CDR3 region: CSVPVMSGSNQPQHF. CDR3 DNA sequence: TGCAGCGTTCCGGTTATGTCAGGCAGCAATCAGCCCCAGCATTTT.

This clone was recorded only once. The chain joins TRBV19 to TRBJ1-5; D is possibly TRBD1 (6 bases). Trimming left V 4 bases short and J 7 bases short, with 11 bases between. Germline CDR1 is LNHDA and CDR2 is SQIVND (reference sequence). The CDR3 is made up of 13 amino acids. The CDR3 bases are TGTGCCAGTAGTAGGGGGCTTAGCCAGCCCCAGCATTTT. Translation: CASSRGLSQPQHF. Full variable domain (remainder filled in from reference TRBV19 and TRBJ1-5): DGGITQSPKYLFRKEGQNVTLSCEQNLNHDAMYWYRQDPGQGLRLIYYSQIVNDFQKGDIAEGYSVSREKKESFPLTVTSAQKNPTAFYLCASSRGLSQPQHFGDGTRLSIL.

The genes are TRBV3-1 (or the pseudogene TRBV3-2) and TRBJ2-3, with D possibly matching TRBD2 (6 bases). Germline V gene sequence: CDR1 LGHDT, CDR2 YNNKEL (reference sequence). Trimming took off 3 bases at V and 5 bases at J, with 21 bases between the two ends. This CDR3 has 17 residues. The CDR3 loop is CASSHPSTSSLIDTQYF. The CDR3 DNA reads as TGTGCCAGCAGCCATCCTTCGACTAGTTCGTTAATAGATACGCAGTATTTT.

The chain is built from TRBV3-1 (or the pseudogene TRBV3-2) and TRBJ2-2, with 7 bases aligning to TRBD1. The germline CDR1 and CDR2 sequences are LGHDT and YNNKEL (reference sequence). V gave up 5 bases and J gave up 6 bases; unmatched junction bases: 6. CDR3 length: 14 amino acids. The CDR3 DNA reads as TGTGCCAGCAGCTCGGACAGGAGCCCCGGGGAGCTGTTTTTT. Its protein product is CASSSDRSPGELFF.

The chain employs TRBV7-9 and TRBJ2-2, with D maybe TRBD2 (6 bases). From germline, CDR1 is SEHNR and CDR2 FQNEAQ (reference sequence). V shed 4 bases and J shed 0 bases, with 15 bases lying between them. This CDR3 has 17 amino acids. The CDR3 nucleotides are TGTGCCAGCAGCTCTCGGGACGGGGAGGCGAACACCGGGGAGCTGTTTTTT. As protein: CASSSRDGEANTGELFF.

V gene TRBV7-3 combines with J gene TRBJ1-6, with D unresolved. This CDR3 region has 13 residues. CDR1 and CDR2 (germline): SGHTA, FQGTGA. Trimming shortened V by 5 bases and J by 7 bases, and 9 bases separated the two germline ends. CDR3 residues: CASSRNGNSPLHF. CDR3 nucleotides: TGTGCCAGCAGCCGTAACGGGAATTCACCCCTCCACTTT.

The J gene is TRBJ1-1, the V gene TRBV27; TRBD1 aligns across 12 bases. J lost 7 bases, V lost 6 bases, and 21 bases had no gene match. The CDR3 loop spans 19 amino acids. Germline V lookup: CDR1 MNHEY, CDR2 SMNVEV (reference sequence). The CDR3 region is CASRSVPYGTGGRVDEAFF. CDR3 sequence (DNA): TGTGCCAGCAGATCAGTACCTTACGGGACAGGGGGCAGAGTGGATGAAGCTTTCTTT.